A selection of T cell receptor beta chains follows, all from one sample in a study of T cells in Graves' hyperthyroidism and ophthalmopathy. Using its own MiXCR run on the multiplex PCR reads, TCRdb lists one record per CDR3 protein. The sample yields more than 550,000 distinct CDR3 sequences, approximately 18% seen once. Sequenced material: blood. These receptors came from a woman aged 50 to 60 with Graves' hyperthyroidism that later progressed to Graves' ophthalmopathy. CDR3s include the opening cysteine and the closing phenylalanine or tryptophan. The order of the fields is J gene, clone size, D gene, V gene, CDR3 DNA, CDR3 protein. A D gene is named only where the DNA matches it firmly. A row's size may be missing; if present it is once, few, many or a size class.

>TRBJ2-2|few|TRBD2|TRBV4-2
TGTGCCAGCAGCCATTCTTTAGCGGGGGGGCCCCCCGGGGAGCTGTTTTTT
CASSHSLAGGPPGELFF
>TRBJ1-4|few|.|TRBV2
TGTGCCAGCAGTGCGGGGGGGATGGGGGTTACTAATGAAAAACTGTTTTTT
CASSAGGMGVTNEKLFF
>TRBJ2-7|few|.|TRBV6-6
TGTGCCAGCAGTTACTCGATGGGGCGCAGGGACATTGGCGAGCAGTACTTC
CASSYSMGRRDIGEQYF
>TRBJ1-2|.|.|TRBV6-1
TGTGCCAGCAGTGACTGGCTTAACTATGGCTACACCTTC
CASSDWLNYGYTF
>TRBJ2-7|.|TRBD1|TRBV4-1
TGCGCCAGCAGCCACCCGGGACAGGGGTTATACGAGCAGTACTTC
CASSHPGQGLYEQYF
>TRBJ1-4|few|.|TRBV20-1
TGCAGTGCTAGGAGAGCAACTAGTGAAAAACTGTTTTTT
CSARRATSEKLFF
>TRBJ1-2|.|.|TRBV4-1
TGCGCCAGCAGCCAAGTCTCAGAGTATGGCTACACCTTC
CASSQVSEYGYTF
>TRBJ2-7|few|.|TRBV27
TGTGCCAGCAGTTTATTAGCAAGGTACGAGCAGTACTTC
CASSLLARYEQYF
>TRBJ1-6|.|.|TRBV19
TGTGCCAGTAGTTATCAGTACGGATATAATTCACCCCTCCACTTT
CASSYQYGYNSPLHF
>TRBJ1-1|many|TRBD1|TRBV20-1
TGCAGTGCCGGACAGGGGGCGCGTTCCACTGAAGCTTTCTTT
CSAGQGARSTEAFF
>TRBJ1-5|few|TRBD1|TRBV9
TGTGCCAGCAGCCCCACAGGGGCTTCTCAGCCCCAGCATTTT
CASSPTGASQPQHF
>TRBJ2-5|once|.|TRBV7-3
TGTGCCAGCAGCTTAACGTCGGCCCCAAGAGAGACCCAGTACTTC
CASSLTSAPRETQYF
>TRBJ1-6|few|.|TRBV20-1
TGCAGTGCTAGAGATTGGGACTTACGTAATTCACCCCTCCACTTT
CSARDWDLRNSPLHF
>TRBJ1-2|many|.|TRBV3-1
TGTGCCAGCAGCCAAGAAACAGCCGGGGGCTACACCTTC
CASSQETAGGYTF
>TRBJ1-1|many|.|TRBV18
TGTGCCAGCTCACCATCAGGGGTTGAGAACACTGAAGCTTTCTTT
CASSPSGVENTEAFF
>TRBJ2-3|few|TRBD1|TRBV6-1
TGTGCCAGCAGTAACGACAGGGGAGATACGCAGTATTTT
CASSNDRGDTQYF
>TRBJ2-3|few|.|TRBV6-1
TGTGCCAGCAGGGCGATTGGAACAGATACGCAGTATTTT
CASRAIGTDTQYF
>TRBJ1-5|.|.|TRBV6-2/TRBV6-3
TGTGCCAGCAGTCAATGGTGGGATAGCAATCAGCCCCAGCATTTT
CASSQWWDSNQPQHF
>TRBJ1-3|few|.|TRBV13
TGTGCCAGCAGCTCAAGGTTACATGGAAACACCATATATTTT
CASSSRLHGNTIYF
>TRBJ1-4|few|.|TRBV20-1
TGCAGTGCTAGAGCCGACTTATATGAAAAACTGTTTTTT
CSARADLYEKLFF
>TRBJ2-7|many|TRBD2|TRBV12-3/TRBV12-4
TGTGCCAGCACCGTTAGGCGGGGGGGCTACGAGCAGTACTTC
CASTVRRGGYEQYF
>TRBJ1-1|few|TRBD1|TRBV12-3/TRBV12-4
TGTGCCAGCAGTCCAACAGGGGCCACTGGAGCTTTCTTT
CASSPTGATGAFF
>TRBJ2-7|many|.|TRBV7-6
TGTGCCAGCAGCCCCCAGAACGCCTACGAGCAGTACTTC
CASSPQNAYEQYF
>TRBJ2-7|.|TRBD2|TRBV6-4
TGTGCCAGCAGTGACGGGACTAGCGGGGCCATATACTACGAGCAGTACTTC
CASSDGTSGAIYYEQYF
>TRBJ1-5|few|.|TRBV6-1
TGTGCCAGCAGATCTTGGGGAGGGTTTCGTCAGCCCCAGCATTTT
CASRSWGGFRQPQHF
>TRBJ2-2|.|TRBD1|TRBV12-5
TGTGCTAGTGGTTTCCGGAACCGGCCAGGGGGTGTCACCGGGGAGCTGTTTTTT
CASGFRNRPGGVTGELFF
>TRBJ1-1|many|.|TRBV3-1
TGTGCCAGCAGCCAAATACAGGGAAGGGACCCTGAAGCTTTCTTT
CASSQIQGRDPEAFF
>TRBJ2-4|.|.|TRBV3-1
TGTGCCAGCAGCCCAGGGGGGCCGGACAAAAACATTCAGTACTTC
CASSPGGPDKNIQYF
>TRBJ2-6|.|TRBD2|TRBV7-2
TGTGCCAGCAGCTTAGGGGCGGGGGGGACCCCCTCTGGGGCCAACGTCCTGACTTTC
CASSLGAGGTPSGANVLTF
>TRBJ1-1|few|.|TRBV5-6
TGTGCCAGCACATACGGACATTACACTGAAGCTTTCTTT
CASTYGHYTEAFF
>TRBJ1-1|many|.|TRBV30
TGTGCCTGGATTCTCCCAGACAGGCTGAACACTGAAGCTTTCTTT
CAWILPDRLNTEAFF
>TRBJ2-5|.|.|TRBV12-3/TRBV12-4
TGTGCCAGCAATTTAACGCCGGGGACCCAGTACTTC
CASNLTPGTQYF
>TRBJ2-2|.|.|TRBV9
TGTGCCAGCAGGCCAGGGGGGTACACCGGGGAGCTGTTTTTT
CASRPGGYTGELFF
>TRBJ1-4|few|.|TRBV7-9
TGTGCCAGCACCGACGAGGGGTTTGGTGAAAAACTGTTTTTT
CASTDEGFGEKLFF